A single sample is the source of the 10 T cell receptor beta chains below, sequenced in a study of long-term antiretroviral therapy in people with HIV. This was the immunoSEQ v3.0 assay at survey level. Data came from immunoSEQ multiplex PCR; TCRdb stores just in-frame clones and leaves some out. Counted here are roughly 12,000 clones, approximately 80% occurring once; the ten biggest clones make up around an eighth. The sequences come from unsorted PBMCs, collected 1.2 years after starting antiretroviral therapy. The source is a middle-aged man with HIV.

This clone was detected only once. The chain couples TRBV7-9 to TRBJ1-1, with D possibly being TRBD1 (6 bases). Germline CDR1 is SEHNR and CDR2 is FQNEAQ (reference sequence). Trimming pared 6 bases from V and 4 bases from J, leaving 15 bases between. This CDR3 region has 14 residues. This CDR3 reads CASRETGGITEAFF. CDR3 in DNA: TGTGCCAGCAGGGAGACAGGAGGAATCACTGAAGCTTTCTTT.

J is TRBJ2-4 and V is TRBV14; 12 nucleotides line up with TRBD2. V was clipped by 4 bases and J by 1 base; unmatched bases: 8. Germline V gene lookup returns CDR1 SGHDN and CDR2 FVKESK. This CDR3 contains 18 residues. In nucleotides, the CDR3 is TGTGCCAGCAGCCGATACTCCACTAGCGGGGGGGCCAAAAACATTCAGTACTTC. Protein: CASSRYSTSGGAKNIQYF.

V usage is TRBV6-5 and J usage is TRBJ2-5; 7 bases map to TRBD2. CDR3 length: 13 amino acids. The V segment lost 2 bases and the J segment 6 bases; nucleotides outside the gene matches: 3. Germline V gene sequence: CDR1 MNHEY, CDR2 SVGAGI. The CDR3 is CASSYGRGQTQYF. The CDR3 DNA reads as TGTGCCAGCAGTTACGGGAGGGGACAGACCCAGTACTTC.

The V gene is TRBV6-5, the J gene TRBJ2-2; D may be TRBD1 or TRBD2 (6 bases each). CDR3 length equals 14 residues. The ends were cut back, 6 bases at V and 7 bases at J, with 15 bases in the middle. The germline CDR1 and CDR2 sequences are MNHEY and SVGAGI. CDR3 protein: CASRYGGPGGELFF. In nucleotides, the CDR3 is TGTGCCAGCAGATATGGGGGGCCTGGCGGGGAGCTGTTTTTT.

V and J are TRBV19 and TRBJ1-3, with D unresolved. CDR3 size: 15 residues. Germline CDR1 LNHDA, CDR2 SQIVND (reference sequence). Trimming took off 4 bases at V and 0 bases at J, with 10 bases between the two ends. The CDR3 is CASSTGVSSGNTIYF. The CDR3 coding sequence is TGTGCCAGTAGTACCGGGGTTAGCTCTGGAAACACCATATATTTT.

The J gene is TRBJ1-1, the V gene TRBV29-1; D remains ambiguous. CDR3 size: 13 residues. Trimming removed 3 bases from V and 5 bases from J, with 13 bases in between. Germline V gene lookup returns CDR1 SQVTM and CDR2 ANQGSEA. The CDR3 DNA reads TGCAGCGTTGAGGTGGGGAGGGAAACTGAAGCTTTCTTT. Translating it yields CSVEVGRETEAFF.

The chain uses TRBV7-2 and TRBJ2-3, with TRBD2 matching 8 bases. The CDR3 has 16 amino acids. Trimming at V came to 6 bases and at J to 3 bases, leaving 11 bases not matched to a gene. Germline CDR1 is SGHTA and CDR2 is FQGNSA. The CDR3 spells CASSSLAGRVTDTQYF. The CDR3 DNA reads TGTGCCAGCAGTTCTTTAGCGGGGCGGGTGACAGATACGCAGTATTTT.

The rearrangement joins TRBV4-1 to TRBJ1-2; 8 bases line up with TRBD1. Germline V gene data show CDR1 as MGHRA and CDR2 as YSYEKL. The CDR3 has 17 amino acids. Trimming removed 4 bases from V and 3 bases from J; junction bases left unmatched: 13. The CDR3 nucleotides are TGCGCCAGCAGCCTCCAGCAGGGGGCTACGGAACACTATGGCTACACCTTC. Amino acids: CASSLQQGATEHYGYTF.

V gene TRBV10-1 combines with J gene TRBJ2-7; unclear D gene. The CDR3 consists of 14 residues. The V gene's germline CDR1 is WNHNN and CDR2 SYGVQD (reference sequence). Trimming cost V 6 bases and J 5 bases, with 17 bases left between them. The CDR3 loop is CASSLGASQDEQYF. As DNA, the CDR3 is TGCGCCAGCAGCCTAGGCGCTAGTCAAGACGAGCAGTACTTC.

This chain links TRBV10-1 with TRBJ2-4; 15 bases match TRBD2. The J segment lost 0 bases and the V segment lost 4 bases, leaving 16 bases of the junction unmatched. The CDR3 consists of 22 residues. Germline V gene data show CDR1 as WNHNN and CDR2 as SYGVQD (reference sequence). The CDR3 coding sequence is TGCGCCAGCAGTGCACTGAATAGGACTAGCGGGGGGGGGATCGTAGCCAAAAACATTCAGTACTTC. It specifies CASSALNRTSGGGIVAKNIQYF.